The clone carrying this T cell receptor (beta chain) was seen repeatedly, ten times or more. The data derive from a study of identical twins. TCRdb re-analysed the 5' RACE reads in MiXCR, keeping a single row per CDR3 protein. The data contain 640,000 or so distinct CDR3 sequences, 5.5% to 6.5% of them singletons. This CDR3 is 14 amino acids long. V shed 2 bases and J shed 4 bases, with 6 bases lying between them. This receptor was identified in a man aged 18 to 35 in good health. Sequencing used naive T cells sorted from blood. The chain is built from TRBV12-3 or TRBV12-4 and TRBJ1-6, with D hard to call. The CDR3 reads CASSLTEYNSPLHF. CDR3 in DNA: TGTGCCAGCAGTTTAACAGAATATAATTCACCCCTCCACTTT.